The clone carrying this T cell receptor (beta chain) turned up a few times. What it binds is not known. The sample is drawn from a study of spatial heterogeneity in lung cancer. TCRdb re-called the 5' RACE reads with MiXCR, one entry per CDR3 protein. The data show approximately 40,000 distinct CDR3 sequences, 7.5% seen once. Specified time point: sample taken at primary tumor resection. The V gene's germline CDR1 is MNHNY and CDR2 SVGAGI (reference sequence). The CDR3 runs 14 residues. V gave up 6 bases and J gave up 6 bases, with 17 bases separating them. Study outcomes and limitations: At tumor resection, ubiquitous expanded TCRs were detected in blood more often than later.

J is TRBJ1-1 and V is TRBV6-6; D may be TRBD1 (6 bases). The receptor was isolated from a male donor with early-stage non-small cell lung cancer. The starting material was PBMCs, obtained at surgery. CDR3 bases: TGTGCCAGCAGGACAGGTCATGGGTCCTCTGAAGCTTTCTTT. Encoded protein: CASRTGHGSSEAFF.